Listed below are T cell receptor beta chains from one sample, sequenced in a study of somatic mutations in cytotoxic T cells in rheumatoid arthritis. Method: immunoSEQ multiplex PCR; TCRdb's copy keeps in-frame clones and lacks some. The sample yields 23,000 or so clones, roughly 80% seen once. The source material was CD8+ T cells sorted from blood. The receptor set was obtained from an adult with rheumatoid arthritis. The CDR3 runs from the conserved cysteine through the conserved F or W. D genes are given only for firm matches. Size values are once, few and many counts, or a class for expanded clones, and some rows have none.

TRBD2	-	TRBV6-4	TRBJ2-3	TGTGCCAGCAGTTACTTTGGCGGGGGGACAGATACGCAGTATTTT	CASSYFGGGTDTQYF
-	-	TRBV4-1	TRBJ1-1	TGCGCCAGCAGCCAAGAAACAGGTTTGGTCGAAGCTTTCTTT	CASSQETGLVEAFF
TRBD1	few	TRBV19	TRBJ1-6	TGTGCCAGTAGTATGGGACAGGGGAGTTCACCCCTCCACTTT	CASSMGQGSSPLHF
TRBD2	-	TRBV6-5	TRBJ2-7	TGTGCCAGCAGTTACGGTACAGCGGGGGCCTACGAGCAGTACTTC	CASSYGTAGAYEQYF
-	few	TRBV25-1	TRBJ1-1	TGTGCCAGCAGTGAGGGCAACACTGAAGCTTTCTTT	CASSEGNTEAFF
-	-	TRBV5-4	TRBJ2-7	TGTGCCAGCAGCTTCGCTAGCAACTACGAGCAGTACTTC	CASSFASNYEQYF
TRBD1	-	TRBV9	TRBJ1-1	TGTGCCAGCAGCGTGGGACAGGGGGAAGAGGCTGACACTGAAGCTTTCTTT	CASSVGQGEEADTEAFF
-	once	TRBV6-5	TRBJ2-7	TGTGCCAGCAGTTACTCGGAGGGCTACGAGCAGTACTTC	CASSYSEGYEQYF
-	-	TRBV5-8	TRBJ1-1	TGTGCCAGCAGCTTGTACTTGAACACTGAAGCTTTCTTT	CASSLYLNTEAFF
TRBD2	-	TRBV27	TRBJ2-1	TGTGCCAGCTCCCTTCGGACTAGCGGGGGGGCCGTTGAGAATGAGCAGTTCTTC	CASSLRTSGGAVENEQFF
TRBD2	-	TRBV2	TRBJ2-1	TGTGCCAGCAGTGACAGCGGGGACCCTTACAATGAGCAGTTCTTC	CASSDSGDPYNEQFF
TRBD1	few	TRBV4-2	TRBJ1-1	TGTGCCAGCAGCCTTCAGGACAGGGGGCAAGCTTTCTTT	CASSLQDRGQAFF
-	-	TRBV18	TRBJ1-2	TGTGCCAGCACCCGCGTTGGGGGCGATGGCTACACCTTC	CASTRVGGDGYTF
-	-	TRBV4-1	TRBJ2-7	TGCGCCAGCAGCCAAGGAGCAGAGACTCTCTCCTACGAGCAGTACTTC	CASSQGAETLSYEQYF
TRBD1	once	TRBV19	TRBJ2-1	TGTGCCAGTAGTCTAGTCGTTGGGACAGGTCTTTACAATGAGCAGTTCTTC	CASSLVVGTGLYNEQFF
-	once	TRBV9	TRBJ2-3	TGTGCCAGCAGCGTGGACGGGGGCTTTTTCACAGATACGCAGTATTTT	CASSVDGGFFTDTQYF
-	-	TRBV7-9	TRBJ1-5	TGTGCCAGCAGTCCGACCCAAGCGGGCAATCAGCCCCAGCATTTT	CASSPTQAGNQPQHF
-	-	TRBV5-7	TRBJ2-5	TGTGCCAGCAGTGAACCGGGACCCCTCCAAGAGACCCAGTACTTC	CASSEPGPLQETQYF
TRBD2	-	TRBV13	TRBJ2-7	TGTGCCAGCAGCCCCTGGACTAGCGGGGGGACCTACGAGCAGTACTTC	CASSPWTSGGTYEQYF
-	-	TRBV6-5	TRBJ1-1	TGTGCCAGCAGTTACTCGACGGGGGGCGAAGCTTTCTTT	CASSYSTGGEAFF
-	-	TRBV4-2	TRBJ1-5	TGTGCCAGCAGCCAAGGGAACGACGGTCGGGGACAGCCCCAGCATTTT	CASSQGNDGRGQPQHF
-	-	TRBV4-3	TRBJ1-1	TGCGCCAGCAGCCAAGGAGGGACCCACCCATTTTACACTGAAGCTTTCTTT	CASSQGGTHPFYTEAFF
-	-	TRBV6-1	TRBJ1-1	TGTGCCAGCAGTGAACTCCCACAGATTATGAACACTGAAGCTTTCTTT	CASSELPQIMNTEAFF
-	-	TRBV5-8	TRBJ1-2	TGTGCCAGCAGCTTGCGCAGGGCCGGCTATGGCTACACCTTC	CASSLRRAGYGYTF
-	-	TRBV7-2	TRBJ2-3	TGTGCCAGCAGCTCAATGGGTCGAGTAGATACGCAGTATTTT	CASSSMGRVDTQYF
-	-	TRBV6-5	TRBJ2-1	TGTGCCAGCAGTTTCTCAGGGGAGCAGTTCTTC	CASSFSGEQFF
TRBD1	-	TRBV11-3	TRBJ2-1	TGTGCCAGCAGCGACCGGACAGGAGCGAATTACAATGAGCAGTTCTTC	CASSDRTGANYNEQFF
-	few	TRBV7-6	TRBJ2-7	TGTGCCAGCAGCTTAGGTGGCGAGGATTCCTACGAGCAGTACTTC	CASSLGGEDSYEQYF
-	-	TRBV11-2	TRBJ1-1	TGTGCCAGCAGCTCCGGGACTGCTTTGAACACTGAAGCTTTCTTT	CASSSGTALNTEAFF
-	once	TRBV6-5	TRBJ1-1	TGTGCCAGCACCCCCTGGGAAATCCCTGAAGCTTTCTTT	CASTPWEIPEAFF
-	few	TRBV29-1	TRBJ1-1	TGCAGCGTTGACCGGCAGGGGTTCACTGAAGCTTTCTTT	CSVDRQGFTEAFF
-	-	TRBV4-1	TRBJ2-1	TGCGCCAGCAGCCAAGAGGATGAGCAGTTCTTC	CASSQEDEQFF
TRBD1	-	TRBV19	TRBJ1-1	TGTGCCAGTAGGGCTACTACAGGACAGGGAGGACGGATGAACACTGAAGCTTTCTTT	CASRATTGQGGRMNTEAFF
TRBD2	-	TRBV27	TRBJ2-7	TGTGCCAGCAGTTTCGCGGGGGGGCCCTACGAGCAGTACTTC	CASSFAGGPYEQYF
TRBD1	-	TRBV9	TRBJ2-1	TGTGCCAGCAGCGCGAGCCGGGACAGTTCTTACAATGAGCAGTTCTTC	CASSASRDSSYNEQFF